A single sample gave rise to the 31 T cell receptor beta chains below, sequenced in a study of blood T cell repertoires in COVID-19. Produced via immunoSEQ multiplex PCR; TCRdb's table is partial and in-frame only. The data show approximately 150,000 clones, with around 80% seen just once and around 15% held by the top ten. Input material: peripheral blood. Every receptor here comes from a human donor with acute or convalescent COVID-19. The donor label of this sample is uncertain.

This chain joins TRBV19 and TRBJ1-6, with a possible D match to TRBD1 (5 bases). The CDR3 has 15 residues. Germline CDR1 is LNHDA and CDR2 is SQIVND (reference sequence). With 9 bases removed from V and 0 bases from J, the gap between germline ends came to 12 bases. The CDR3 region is CASQGASSYNSPLHF. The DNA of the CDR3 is TGTGCCAGCCAAGGGGCTAGCTCCTATAATTCACCCCTCCACTTT. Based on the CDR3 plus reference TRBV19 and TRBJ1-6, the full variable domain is DGGITQSPKYLFRKEGQNVTLSCEQNLNHDAMYWYRQDPGQGLRLIYYSQIVNDFQKGDIAEGYSVSREKKESFPLTVTSAQKNPTAFYLCASQGASSYNSPLHFGNGTRLTVT.

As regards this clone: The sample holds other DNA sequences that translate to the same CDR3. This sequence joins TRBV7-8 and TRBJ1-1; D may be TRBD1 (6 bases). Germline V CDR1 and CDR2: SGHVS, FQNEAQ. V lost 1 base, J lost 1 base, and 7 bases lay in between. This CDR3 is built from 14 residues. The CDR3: CASSLGGRNTEAFF. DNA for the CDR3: TGTGCCAGCAGCTTAGGGGGGCGGAACACTGAAGCTTTCTTT.

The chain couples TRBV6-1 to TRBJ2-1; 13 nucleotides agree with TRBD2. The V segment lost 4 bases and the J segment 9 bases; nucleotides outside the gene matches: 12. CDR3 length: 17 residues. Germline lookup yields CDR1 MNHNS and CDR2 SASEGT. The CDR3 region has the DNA TGTGCCAGCAGTGTTTCCCGGACTAGCGGGAGACGCGGTGAGCAGTTCTTC. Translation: CASSVSRTSGRRGEQFF.

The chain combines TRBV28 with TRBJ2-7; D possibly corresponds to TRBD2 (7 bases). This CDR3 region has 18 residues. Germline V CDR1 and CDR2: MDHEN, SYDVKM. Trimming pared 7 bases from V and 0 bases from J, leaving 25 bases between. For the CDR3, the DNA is TGTGCCAGCACCTCCCCTTCTCTGAGGCGGGGGCACTCCTACGAGCAGTACTTC. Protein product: CASTSPSLRRGHSYEQYF.

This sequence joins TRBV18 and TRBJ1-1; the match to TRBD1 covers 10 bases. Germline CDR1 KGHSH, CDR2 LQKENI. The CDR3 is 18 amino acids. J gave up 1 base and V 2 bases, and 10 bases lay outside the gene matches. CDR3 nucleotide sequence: TGTGCCAGCTCACCAAATCGACAGGGGGCCGGCAGGAACACTGAAGCTTTCTTT. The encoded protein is CASSPNRQGAGRNTEAFF.

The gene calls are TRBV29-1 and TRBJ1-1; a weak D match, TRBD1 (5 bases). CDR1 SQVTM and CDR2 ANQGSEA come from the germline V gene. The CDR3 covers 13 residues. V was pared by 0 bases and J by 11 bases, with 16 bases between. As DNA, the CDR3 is TGCAGCGTTGAAGATCTAGGCAGGGAAGGGGCTTTCTTT. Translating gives CSVEDLGREGAFF.

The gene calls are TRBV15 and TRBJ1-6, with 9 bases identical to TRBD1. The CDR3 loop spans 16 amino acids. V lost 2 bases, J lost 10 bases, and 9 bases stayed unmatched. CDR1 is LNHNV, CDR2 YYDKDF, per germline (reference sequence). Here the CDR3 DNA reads TGTGCCACCAGCAGAACAGGGGACAGGGCTACGTCACCCCTCCACTTT. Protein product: CATSRTGDRATSPLHF.

CDR3 region: CSTPGQSYGYTF. CDR3 nucleotides: TGCAGCACCCCGGGACAGAGCTATGGCTACACCTTC. This rearrangement joins TRBV29-1 to TRBJ1-2, with 7 bases identical to TRBD1. V was pared by 8 bases and J by 4 bases, with 7 bases of the junction left unmatched. The length of the CDR3 is 12 residues. CDR1 and CDR2 from the germline V gene are SQVTM and ANQGSEA.

The CDR3 here is CASKRDSYEQYF. The CDR3 DNA is TGTGCCAGCAAAAGGGACAGCTACGAGCAGTACTTC. The chain links TRBV2 to TRBJ2-7; 7 nucleotides line up with TRBD1. From germline, CDR1 is SNHLY and CDR2 FYNNEI. The CDR3 consists of 12 residues. V lost 7 bases to trimming and J lost 3 bases; unmatched junction nucleotides: 3.

The CDR3 here is CASSQPSSGKNYGYTF. As DNA, the CDR3 is TGTGCCAGCAGCCAACCTTCGAGCGGGAAAAACTATGGCTACACCTTC. J is TRBJ1-2 and V is TRBV3-1 (or the pseudogene TRBV3-2); D is undetermined. This CDR3 is 16 amino acids long. Trimming removed 2 bases at V and 2 bases at J, with 15 bases between. CDR1 is LGHDT, CDR2 YNNKEL, per germline (reference sequence).

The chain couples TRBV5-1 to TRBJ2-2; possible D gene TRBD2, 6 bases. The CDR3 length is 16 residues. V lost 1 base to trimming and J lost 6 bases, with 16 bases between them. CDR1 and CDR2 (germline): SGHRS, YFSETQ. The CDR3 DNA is TGCGCCAGCAGCTTGAAGGGGCAGGGAGGACCCGGGGAGCTGTTTTTT. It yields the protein CASSLKGQGGPGELFF.

CDR3 in DNA: TGTGCCAGCAGTGAGCAGGGGGCAAATCAGCCCCAGCATTTT. This encodes CASSEQGANQPQHF. V gene TRBV6-4 combines with J gene TRBJ1-5; TRBD1 matches 8 bases. The CDR3 is 14 amino acids. V shed 3 bases and J 4 bases; nucleotides not matched to a gene: 2. The V gene's germline CDR1 is MRHNA and CDR2 SNTAGT.

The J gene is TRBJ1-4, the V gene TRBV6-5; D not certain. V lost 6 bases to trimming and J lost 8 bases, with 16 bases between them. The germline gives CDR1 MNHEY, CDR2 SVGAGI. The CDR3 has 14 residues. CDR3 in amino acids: CASSTSGGSEKLFF. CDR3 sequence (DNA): TGTGCCAGCAGCACCTCGGGAGGTTCAGAAAAACTGTTTTTT.

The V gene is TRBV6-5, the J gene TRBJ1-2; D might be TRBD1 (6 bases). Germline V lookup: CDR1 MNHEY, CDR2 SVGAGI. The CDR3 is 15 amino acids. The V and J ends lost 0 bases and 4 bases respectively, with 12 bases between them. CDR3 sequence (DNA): TGTGCCAGCAGTTACTCGCCAGGGGCGGGCTATGGCTACACCTTC. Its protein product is CASSYSPGAGYGYTF.

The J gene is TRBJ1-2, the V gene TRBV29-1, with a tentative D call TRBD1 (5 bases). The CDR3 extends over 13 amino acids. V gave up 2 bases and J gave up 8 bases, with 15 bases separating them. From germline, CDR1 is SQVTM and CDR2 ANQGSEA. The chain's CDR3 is CSVERLGGAGYTF. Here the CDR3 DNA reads TGCAGCGTTGAACGCCTGGGAGGGGCCGGCTACACCTTC.

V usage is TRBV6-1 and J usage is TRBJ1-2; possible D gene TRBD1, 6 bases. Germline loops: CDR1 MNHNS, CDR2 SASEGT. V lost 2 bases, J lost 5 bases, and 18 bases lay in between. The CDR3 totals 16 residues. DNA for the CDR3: TGTGCCAGCAGTGAAAGCCTCCTCCGACAGGCATATGGCTACACCTTC. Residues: CASSESLLRQAYGYTF.

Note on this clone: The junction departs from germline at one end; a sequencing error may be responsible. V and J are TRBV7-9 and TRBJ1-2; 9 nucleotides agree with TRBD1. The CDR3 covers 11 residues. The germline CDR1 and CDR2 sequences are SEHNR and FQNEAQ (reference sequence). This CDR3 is CASSWGTGPAF. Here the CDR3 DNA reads TGTGCCAGCAGCTGGGGGACAGGGCCCGCGTTC. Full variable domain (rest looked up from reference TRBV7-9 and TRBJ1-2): DTGVSQNPRHKITKRGQNVTFRCDPISEHNRLYWYRQTLGQGPEFLTYFQNEAQLEKSRLLSDRFSAERPKGSFSTLEIQRTEQGDSAMYLCASSWGTGPAFGSGTRLTVV.

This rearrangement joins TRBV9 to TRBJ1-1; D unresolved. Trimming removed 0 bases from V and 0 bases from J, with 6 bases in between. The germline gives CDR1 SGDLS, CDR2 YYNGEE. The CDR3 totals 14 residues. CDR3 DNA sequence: TGTGCCAGCAGCGTAGATCCGTTGAACACTGAAGCTTTCTTT. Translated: CASSVDPLNTEAFF.

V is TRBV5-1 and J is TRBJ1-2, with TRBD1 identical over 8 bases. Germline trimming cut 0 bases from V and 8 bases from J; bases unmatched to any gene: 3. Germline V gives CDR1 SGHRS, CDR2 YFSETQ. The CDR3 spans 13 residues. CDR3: CASSLGQGKGYTF. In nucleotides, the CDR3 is TGCGCCAGCAGCTTGGGACAGGGGAAGGGCTACACCTTC.

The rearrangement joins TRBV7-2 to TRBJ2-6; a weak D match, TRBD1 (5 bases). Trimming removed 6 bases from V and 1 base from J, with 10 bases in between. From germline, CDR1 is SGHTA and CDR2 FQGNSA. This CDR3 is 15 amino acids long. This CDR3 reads CASRAGISGANVLTF. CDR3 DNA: TGTGCCAGCAGGGCAGGGATATCTGGGGCCAACGTCCTGACTTTC.

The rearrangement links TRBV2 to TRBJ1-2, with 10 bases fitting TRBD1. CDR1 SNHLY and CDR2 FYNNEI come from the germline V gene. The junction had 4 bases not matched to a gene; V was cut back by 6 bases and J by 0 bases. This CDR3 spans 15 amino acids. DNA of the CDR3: TGTGCCAGCAGACGGGACAGGGGCACTAACTATGGCTACACCTTC. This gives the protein CASRRDRGTNYGYTF.

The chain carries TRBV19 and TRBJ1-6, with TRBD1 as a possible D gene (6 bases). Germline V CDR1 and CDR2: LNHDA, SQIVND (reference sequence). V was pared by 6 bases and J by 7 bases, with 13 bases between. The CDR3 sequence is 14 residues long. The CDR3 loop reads CASRLQGLNSPLHF. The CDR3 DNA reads TGTGCCAGTAGGTTACAGGGATTGAATTCACCCCTCCACTTT.

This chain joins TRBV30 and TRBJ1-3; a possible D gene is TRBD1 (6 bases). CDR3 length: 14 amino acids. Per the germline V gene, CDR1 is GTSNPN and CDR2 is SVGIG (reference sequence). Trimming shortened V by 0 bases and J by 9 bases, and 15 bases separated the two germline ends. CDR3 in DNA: TGTGCCTGGAGTGTGGGGACACCGGCGGGCACCATATATTTT. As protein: CAWSVGTPAGTIYF.

The chain's CDR3 is CASGLVHRGRDGYTF. The CDR3 DNA is TGTGCTAGTGGTTTGGTACATAGGGGGCGGGATGGCTACACCTTC. This chain links TRBV12-5 with TRBJ1-2; 7 positions match TRBD1. This CDR3 is 15 amino acids long. The V gene's germline CDR1 is LGHNT and CDR2 FRNRAP. V shed 0 bases and J 6 bases; nucleotides not matched to a gene: 7.

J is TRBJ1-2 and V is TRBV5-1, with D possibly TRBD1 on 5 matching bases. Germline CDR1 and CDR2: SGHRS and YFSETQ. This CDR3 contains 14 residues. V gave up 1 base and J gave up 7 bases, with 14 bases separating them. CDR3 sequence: CASSLSQGTSGYTF. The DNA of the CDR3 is TGCGCCAGCAGCTTGAGCCAGGGAACGAGTGGCTACACCTTC.

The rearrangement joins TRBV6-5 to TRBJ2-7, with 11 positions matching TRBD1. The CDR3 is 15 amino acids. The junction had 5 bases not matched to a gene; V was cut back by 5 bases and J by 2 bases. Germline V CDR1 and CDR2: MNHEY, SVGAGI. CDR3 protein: CASSTRTGGTYEQYF. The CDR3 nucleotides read TGTGCCAGCAGTACCCGGACAGGGGGCACCTACGAGCAGTACTTC.

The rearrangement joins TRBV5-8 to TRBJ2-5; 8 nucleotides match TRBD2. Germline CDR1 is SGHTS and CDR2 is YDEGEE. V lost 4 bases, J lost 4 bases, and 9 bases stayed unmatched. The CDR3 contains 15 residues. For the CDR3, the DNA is TGTGCCAGCAGCCCAACGGGGGGGCAAAGAGAGACCCAGTACTTC. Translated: CASSPTGGQRETQYF.

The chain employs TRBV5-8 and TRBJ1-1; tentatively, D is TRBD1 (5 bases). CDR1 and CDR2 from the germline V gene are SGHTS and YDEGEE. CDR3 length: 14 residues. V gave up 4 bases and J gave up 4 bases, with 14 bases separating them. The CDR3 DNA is TGTGCCAGCAGCGTCCGGGGGGGGAGCACTGAAGCTTTCTTT. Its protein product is CASSVRGGSTEAFF. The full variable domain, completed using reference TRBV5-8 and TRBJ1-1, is EAGVTQSPTHLIKTRGQQATLRCSPISGHTSVYWYQQALGLGLQFLLWYDEGEERNRGNFPPRFSGRQFPNYSSELNVNALELEDSALYLCASSVRGGSTEAFFGQGTRLTVV.

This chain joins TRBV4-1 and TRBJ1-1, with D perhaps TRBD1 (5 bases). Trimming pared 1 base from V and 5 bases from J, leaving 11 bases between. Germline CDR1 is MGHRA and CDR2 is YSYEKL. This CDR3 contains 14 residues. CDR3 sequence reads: CASSQGTQGTEAFF. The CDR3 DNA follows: TGCGCCAGCAGCCAAGGAACTCAGGGAACTGAAGCTTTCTTT.

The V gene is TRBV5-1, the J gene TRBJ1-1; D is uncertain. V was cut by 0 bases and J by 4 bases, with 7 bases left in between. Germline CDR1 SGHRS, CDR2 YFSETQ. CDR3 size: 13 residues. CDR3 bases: TGCGCCAGCAGCTTGGCCGCAGGCACTGAAGCTTTCTTT. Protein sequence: CASSLAAGTEAFF.

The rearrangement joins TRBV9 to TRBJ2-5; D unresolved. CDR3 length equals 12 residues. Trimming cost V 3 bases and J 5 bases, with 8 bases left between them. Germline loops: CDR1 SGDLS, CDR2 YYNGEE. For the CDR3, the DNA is TGTGCCAGCAGCGACCCCAGGGAGACCCAGTACTTC. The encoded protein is CASSDPRETQYF.